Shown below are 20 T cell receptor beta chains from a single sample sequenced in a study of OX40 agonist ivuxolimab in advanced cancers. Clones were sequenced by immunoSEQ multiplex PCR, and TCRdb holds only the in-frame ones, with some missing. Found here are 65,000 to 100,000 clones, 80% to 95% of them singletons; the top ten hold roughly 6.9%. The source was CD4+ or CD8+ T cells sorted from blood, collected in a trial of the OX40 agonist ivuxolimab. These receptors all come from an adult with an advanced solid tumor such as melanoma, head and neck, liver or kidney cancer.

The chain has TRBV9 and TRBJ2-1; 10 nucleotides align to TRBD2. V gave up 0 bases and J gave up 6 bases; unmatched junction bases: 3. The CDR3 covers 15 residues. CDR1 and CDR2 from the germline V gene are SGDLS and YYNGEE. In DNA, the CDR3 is TGTGCCAGCAGCGTAGGAGCGGGAGGGCTCAATGAGCAGTTCTTC. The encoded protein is CASSVGAGGLNEQFF.

CDR3 residues: CASSGGTFYNEQFF. The CDR3 DNA follows: TGTGCCAGCAGTGGTGGGACGTTCTACAATGAGCAGTTCTTC. The genes are TRBV28 and TRBJ2-1; D tentatively reads TRBD1 or TRBD2 (5 bases each). Deletions cut 5 bases from V and 3 bases from J, with 11 bases between. The germline CDR1 and CDR2 sequences are MDHEN and SYDVKM. The CDR3 is made up of 14 amino acids.

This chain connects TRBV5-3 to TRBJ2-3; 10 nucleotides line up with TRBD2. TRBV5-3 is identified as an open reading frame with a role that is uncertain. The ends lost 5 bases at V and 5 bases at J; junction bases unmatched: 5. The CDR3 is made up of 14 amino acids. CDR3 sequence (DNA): TGTGCCAGAAGTCTAGCGGGAGAGGTAGATACGCAGTATTTT. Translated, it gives CARSLAGEVDTQYF.

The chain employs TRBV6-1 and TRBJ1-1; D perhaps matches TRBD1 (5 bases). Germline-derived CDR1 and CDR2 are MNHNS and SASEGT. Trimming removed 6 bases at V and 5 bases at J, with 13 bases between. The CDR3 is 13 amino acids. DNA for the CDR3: TGTGCCAGCAGCAGGGTTTGGGGGACTGAAGCTTTCTTT. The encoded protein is CASSRVWGTEAFF.

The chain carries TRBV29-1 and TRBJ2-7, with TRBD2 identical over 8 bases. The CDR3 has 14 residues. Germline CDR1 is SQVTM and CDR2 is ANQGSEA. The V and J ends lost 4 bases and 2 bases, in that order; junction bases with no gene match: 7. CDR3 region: CSVGYGRGPYEQYF. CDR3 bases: TGCAGCGTTGGTTACGGGAGGGGACCCTACGAGCAGTACTTC.

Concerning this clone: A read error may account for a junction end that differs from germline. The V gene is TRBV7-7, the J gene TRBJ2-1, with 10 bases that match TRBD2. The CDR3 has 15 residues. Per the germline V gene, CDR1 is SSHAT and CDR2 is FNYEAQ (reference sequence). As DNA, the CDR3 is TGTGCTAGCAGCTGGGGCAGCGGGAGGGTCTATGAGCAGTTCTTC. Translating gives CASSWGSGRVYEQFF.

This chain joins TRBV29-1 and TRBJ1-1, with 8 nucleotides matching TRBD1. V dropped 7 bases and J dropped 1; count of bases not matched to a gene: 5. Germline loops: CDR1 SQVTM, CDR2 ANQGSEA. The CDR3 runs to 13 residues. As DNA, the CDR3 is TGCAGCGCCTCCGGGACAGGGAACACTGAAGCTTTCTTT. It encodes CSASGTGNTEAFF.

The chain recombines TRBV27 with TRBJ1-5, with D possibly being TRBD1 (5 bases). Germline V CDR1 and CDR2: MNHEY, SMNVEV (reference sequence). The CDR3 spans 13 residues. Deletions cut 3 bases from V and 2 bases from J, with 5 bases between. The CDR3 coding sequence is TGTGCCAGCAGTTTCAGGGGCAATCAGCCCCAGCATTTT. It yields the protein CASSFRGNQPQHF.

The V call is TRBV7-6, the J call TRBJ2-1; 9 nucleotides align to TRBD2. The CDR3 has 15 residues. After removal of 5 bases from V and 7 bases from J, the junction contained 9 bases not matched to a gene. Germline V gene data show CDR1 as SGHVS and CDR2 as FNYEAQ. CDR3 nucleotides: TGTGCCAGCAGCCCCCTAGCGGGGTCTGGGAATGAGCAGTTCTTC. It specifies CASSPLAGSGNEQFF.

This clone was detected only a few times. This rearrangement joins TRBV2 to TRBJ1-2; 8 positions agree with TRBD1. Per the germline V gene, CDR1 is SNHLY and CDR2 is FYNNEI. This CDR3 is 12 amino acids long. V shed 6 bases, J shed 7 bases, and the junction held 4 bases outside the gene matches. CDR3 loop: CASRDRGFGYTF. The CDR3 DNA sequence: TGTGCCAGCAGAGACAGGGGTTTTGGCTACACCTTC.

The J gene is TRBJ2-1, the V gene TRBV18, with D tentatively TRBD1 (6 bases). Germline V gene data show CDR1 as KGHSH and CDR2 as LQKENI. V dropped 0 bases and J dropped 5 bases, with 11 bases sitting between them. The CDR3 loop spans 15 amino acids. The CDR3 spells CASSPPGHGNNEQFF. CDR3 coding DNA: TGTGCCAGCTCACCACCGGGACATGGGAACAATGAGCAGTTCTTC.

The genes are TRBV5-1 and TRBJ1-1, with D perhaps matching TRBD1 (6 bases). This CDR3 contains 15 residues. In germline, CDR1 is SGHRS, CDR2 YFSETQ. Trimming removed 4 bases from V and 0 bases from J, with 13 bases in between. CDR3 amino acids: CASSPLGGMNTEAFF. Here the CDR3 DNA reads TGCGCCAGCAGCCCGTTGGGGGGCATGAACACTGAAGCTTTCTTT. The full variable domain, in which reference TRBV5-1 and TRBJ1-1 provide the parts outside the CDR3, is KAGVTQTPRYLIKTRGQQVTLSCSPISGHRSVSWYQQTPGQGLQFLFEYFSETQRNKGNFPGRFSGRQFSNSRSEMNVSTLELGDSALYLCASSPLGGMNTEAFFGQGTRLTVV.

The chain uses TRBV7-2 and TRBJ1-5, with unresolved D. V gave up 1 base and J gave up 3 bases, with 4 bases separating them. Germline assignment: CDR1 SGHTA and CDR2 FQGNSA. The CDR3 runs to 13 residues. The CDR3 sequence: CASSLGTNQPQHF. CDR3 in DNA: TGTGCCAGCAGCTTAGGAACCAATCAGCCCCAGCATTTT.

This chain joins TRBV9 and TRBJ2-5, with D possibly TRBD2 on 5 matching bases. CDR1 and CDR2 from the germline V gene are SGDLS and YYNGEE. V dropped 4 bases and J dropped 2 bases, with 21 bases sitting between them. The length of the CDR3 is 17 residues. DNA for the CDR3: TGTGCCAGCAGCCGTCGAGGAGGTAGCGAGGGACAAGAGACCCAGTACTTC. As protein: CASSRRGGSEGQETQYF.

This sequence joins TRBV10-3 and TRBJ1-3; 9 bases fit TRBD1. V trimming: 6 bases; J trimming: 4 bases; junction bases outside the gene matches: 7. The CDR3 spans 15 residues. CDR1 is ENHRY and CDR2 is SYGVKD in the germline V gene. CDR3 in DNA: TGTGCCATCAGCCGAGGACAGGGGACAGGAAACACCATATATTTT. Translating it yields CAISRGQGTGNTIYF.

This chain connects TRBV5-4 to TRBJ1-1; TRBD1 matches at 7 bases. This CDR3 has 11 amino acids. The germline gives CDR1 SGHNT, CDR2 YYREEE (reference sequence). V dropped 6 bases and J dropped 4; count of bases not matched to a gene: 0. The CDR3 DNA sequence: TGTGCCAGCAAGGGGGCCACTGAAGCTTTCTTT. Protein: CASKGATEAFF.

The CDR3 region is CASSQVIGWYTEAFF. The CDR3 bases are TGTGCCAGCAGCCAAGTGATAGGATGGTACACTGAAGCTTTCTTT. This chain links TRBV14 with TRBJ1-1; unclear D gene. The CDR3 is made up of 15 amino acids. The V end lost 1 base, the J end lost 3 bases, and 12 bases lay between the germline ends. The germline V gene encodes CDR1 SGHDN and CDR2 FVKESK.

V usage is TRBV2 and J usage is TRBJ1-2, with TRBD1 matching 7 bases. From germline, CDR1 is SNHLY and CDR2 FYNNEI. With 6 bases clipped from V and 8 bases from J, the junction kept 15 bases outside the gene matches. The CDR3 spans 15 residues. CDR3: CASRTTWGQFQGYTF. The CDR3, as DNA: TGTGCCAGCAGAACCACTTGGGGACAGTTTCAGGGCTACACCTTC.

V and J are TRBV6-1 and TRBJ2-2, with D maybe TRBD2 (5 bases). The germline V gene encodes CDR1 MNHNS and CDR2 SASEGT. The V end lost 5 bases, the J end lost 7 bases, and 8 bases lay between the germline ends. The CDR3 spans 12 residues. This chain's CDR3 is CASSRGSGELFF. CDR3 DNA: TGTGCCAGCAGTCGGGGAAGCGGGGAGCTGTTTTTT.

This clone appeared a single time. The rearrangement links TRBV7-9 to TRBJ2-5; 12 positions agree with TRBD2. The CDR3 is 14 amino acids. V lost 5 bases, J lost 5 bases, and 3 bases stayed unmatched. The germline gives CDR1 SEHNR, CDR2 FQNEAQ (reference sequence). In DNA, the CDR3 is TGTGCCAGCAGCCTCCTAGCGGGAGGGGAGACCCAGTACTTC. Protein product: CASSLLAGGETQYF.